A selection of T cell receptor beta chains follows, all from one sample in a study of blood T cells in healthy people across ages. In TCRdb, the 5' RACE reads were re-called with MiXCR into one record per CDR3 protein. This table holds approximately 1,100,000 distinct CDR3 sequences, under 45% found once. Sequenced sample: blood. The receptors originated from an older woman in good health. Each CDR3 is given without its conserved first and last residue. Some rows have no size entry. The others give once, few or many, or a class for an expanded clone.

.	TRBJ2-3	TRBV4-2	ASSLRGTETDTQY
.	TRBJ2-7	TRBV6-5	ASSDGHRGTQY
.	TRBJ2-7	TRBV28	ASSTQQGGMYEQY
.	TRBJ1-2	TRBV28	ASSFPVTIRDYGYT
few	TRBJ2-1	TRBV20-1	SASFGLAGHEQF
.	TRBJ1-5	TRBV4-1	ASSQDISQPQH
.	TRBJ2-1	TRBV10-3	AISEGQAYNEQF
.	TRBJ1-2	TRBV20-1	SARDPNNRGYT
.	TRBJ2-7	TRBV28	ASSLRLGAGGDYEQY
.	TRBJ2-1	TRBV11-2	ASSELTGGLITYNEQF
.	TRBJ1-5	TRBV4-1	ASSQEAKGGAGVNQPQH
.	TRBJ1-2	TRBV20-1	SASQGAVYGYI
few	TRBJ2-1	TRBV29-1	SVGVWDNEQF
.	TRBJ2-7	TRBV10-3	AIRGLADTYEQY
few	TRBJ2-1	TRBV27	ASSFRQGAYNEQF
.	TRBJ2-7	TRBV15	ATSRDRSGSSYEQY